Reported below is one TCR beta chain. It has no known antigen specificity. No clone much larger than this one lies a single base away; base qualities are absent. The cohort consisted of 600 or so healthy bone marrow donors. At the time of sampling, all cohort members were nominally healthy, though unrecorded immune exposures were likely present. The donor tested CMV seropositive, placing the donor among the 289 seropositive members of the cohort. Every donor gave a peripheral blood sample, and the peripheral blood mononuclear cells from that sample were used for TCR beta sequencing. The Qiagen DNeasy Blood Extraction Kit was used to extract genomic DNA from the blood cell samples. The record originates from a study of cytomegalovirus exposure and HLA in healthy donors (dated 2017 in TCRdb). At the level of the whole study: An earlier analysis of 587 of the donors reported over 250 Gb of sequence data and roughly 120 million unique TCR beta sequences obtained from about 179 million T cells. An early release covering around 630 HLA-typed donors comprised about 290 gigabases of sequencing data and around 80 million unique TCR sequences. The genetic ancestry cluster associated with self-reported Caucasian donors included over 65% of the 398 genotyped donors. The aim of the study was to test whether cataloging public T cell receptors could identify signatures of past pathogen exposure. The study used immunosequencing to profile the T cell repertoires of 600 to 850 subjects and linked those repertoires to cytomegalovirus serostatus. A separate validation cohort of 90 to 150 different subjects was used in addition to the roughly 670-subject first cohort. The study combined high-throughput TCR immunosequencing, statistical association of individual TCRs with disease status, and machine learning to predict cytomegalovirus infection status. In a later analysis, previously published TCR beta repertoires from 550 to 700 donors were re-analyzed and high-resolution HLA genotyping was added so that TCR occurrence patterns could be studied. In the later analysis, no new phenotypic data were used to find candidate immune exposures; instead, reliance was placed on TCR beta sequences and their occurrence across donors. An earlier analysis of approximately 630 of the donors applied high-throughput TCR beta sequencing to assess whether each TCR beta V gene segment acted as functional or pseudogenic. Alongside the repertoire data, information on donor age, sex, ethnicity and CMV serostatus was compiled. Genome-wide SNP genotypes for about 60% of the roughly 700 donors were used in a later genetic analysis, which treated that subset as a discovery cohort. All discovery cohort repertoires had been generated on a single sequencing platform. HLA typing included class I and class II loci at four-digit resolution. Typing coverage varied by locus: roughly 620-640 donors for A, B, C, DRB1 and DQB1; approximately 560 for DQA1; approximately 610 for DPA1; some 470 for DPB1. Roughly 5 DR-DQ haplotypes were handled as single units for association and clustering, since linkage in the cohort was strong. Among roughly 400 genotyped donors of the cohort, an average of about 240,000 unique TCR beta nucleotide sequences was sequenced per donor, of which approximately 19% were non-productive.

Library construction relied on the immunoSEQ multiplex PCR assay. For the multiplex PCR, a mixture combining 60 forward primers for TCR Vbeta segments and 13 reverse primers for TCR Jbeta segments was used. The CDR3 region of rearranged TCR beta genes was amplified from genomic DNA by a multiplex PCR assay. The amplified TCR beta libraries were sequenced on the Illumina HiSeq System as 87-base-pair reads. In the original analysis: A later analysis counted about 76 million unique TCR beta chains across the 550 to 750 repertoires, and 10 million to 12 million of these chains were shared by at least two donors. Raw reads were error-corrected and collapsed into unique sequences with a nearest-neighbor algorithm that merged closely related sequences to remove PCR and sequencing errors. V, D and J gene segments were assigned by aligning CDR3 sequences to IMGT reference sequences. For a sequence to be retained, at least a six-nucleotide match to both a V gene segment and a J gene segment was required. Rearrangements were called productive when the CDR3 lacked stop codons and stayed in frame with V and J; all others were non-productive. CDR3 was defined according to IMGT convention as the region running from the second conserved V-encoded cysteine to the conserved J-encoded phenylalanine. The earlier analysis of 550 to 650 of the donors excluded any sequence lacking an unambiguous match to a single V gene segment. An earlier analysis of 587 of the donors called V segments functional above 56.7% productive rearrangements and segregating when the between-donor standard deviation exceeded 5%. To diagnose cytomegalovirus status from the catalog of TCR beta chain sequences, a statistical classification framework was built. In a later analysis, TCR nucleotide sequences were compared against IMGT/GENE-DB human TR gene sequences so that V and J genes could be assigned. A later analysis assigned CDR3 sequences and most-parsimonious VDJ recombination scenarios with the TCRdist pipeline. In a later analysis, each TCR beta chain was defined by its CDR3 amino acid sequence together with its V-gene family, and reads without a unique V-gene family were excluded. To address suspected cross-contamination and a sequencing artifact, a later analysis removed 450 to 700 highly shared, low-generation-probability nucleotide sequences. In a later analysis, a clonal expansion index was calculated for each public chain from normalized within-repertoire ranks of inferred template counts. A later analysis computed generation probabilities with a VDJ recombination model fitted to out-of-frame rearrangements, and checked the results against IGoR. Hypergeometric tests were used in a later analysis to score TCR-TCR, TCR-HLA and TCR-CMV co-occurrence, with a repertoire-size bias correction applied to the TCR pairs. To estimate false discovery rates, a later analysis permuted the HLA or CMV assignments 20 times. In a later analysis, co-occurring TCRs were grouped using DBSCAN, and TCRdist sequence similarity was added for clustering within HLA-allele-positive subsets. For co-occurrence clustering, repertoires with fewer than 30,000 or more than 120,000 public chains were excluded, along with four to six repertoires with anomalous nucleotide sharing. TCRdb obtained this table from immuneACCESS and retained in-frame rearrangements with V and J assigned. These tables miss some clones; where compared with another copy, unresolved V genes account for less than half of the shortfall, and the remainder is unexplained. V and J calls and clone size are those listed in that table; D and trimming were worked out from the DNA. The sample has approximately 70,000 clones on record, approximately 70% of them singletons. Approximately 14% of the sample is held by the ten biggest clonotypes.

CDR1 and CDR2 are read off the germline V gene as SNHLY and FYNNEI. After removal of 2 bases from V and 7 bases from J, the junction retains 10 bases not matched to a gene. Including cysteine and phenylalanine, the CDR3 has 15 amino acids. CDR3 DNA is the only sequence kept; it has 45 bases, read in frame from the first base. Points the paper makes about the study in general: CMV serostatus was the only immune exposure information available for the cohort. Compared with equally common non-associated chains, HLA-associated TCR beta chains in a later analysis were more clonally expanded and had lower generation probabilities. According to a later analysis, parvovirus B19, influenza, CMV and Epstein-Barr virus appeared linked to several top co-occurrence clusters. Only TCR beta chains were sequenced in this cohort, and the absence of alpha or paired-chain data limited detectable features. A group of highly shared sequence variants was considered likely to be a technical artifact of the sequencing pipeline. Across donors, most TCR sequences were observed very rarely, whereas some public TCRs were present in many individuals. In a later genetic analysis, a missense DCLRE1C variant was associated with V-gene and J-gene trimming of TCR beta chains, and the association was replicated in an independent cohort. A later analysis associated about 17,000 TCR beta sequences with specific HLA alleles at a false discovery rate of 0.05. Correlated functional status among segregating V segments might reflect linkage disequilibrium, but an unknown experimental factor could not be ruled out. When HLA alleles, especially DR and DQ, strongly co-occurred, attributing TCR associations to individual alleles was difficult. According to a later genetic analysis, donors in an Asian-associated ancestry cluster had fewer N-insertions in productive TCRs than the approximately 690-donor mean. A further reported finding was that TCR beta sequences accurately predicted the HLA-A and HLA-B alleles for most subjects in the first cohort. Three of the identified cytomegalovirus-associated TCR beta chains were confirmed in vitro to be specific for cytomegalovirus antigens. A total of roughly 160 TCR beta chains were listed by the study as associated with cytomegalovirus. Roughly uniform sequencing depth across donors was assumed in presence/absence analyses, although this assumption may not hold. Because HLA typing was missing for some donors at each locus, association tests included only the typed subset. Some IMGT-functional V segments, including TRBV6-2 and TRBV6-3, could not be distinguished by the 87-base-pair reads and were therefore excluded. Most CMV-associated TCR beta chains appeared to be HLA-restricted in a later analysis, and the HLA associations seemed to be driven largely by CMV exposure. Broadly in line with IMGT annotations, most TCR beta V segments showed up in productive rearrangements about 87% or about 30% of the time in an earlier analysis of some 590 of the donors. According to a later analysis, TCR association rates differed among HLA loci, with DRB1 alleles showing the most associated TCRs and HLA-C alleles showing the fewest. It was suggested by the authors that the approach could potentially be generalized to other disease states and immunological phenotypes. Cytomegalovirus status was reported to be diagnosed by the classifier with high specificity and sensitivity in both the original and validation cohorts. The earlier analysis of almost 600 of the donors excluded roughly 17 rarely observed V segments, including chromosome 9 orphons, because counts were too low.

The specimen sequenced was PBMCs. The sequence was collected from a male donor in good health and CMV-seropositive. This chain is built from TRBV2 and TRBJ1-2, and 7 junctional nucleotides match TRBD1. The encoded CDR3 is CASSEQMTGSGGYTF. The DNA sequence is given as TGTGCCAGCAGTGAACAAATGACAGGGTCTGGTGGCTACACCTTC.